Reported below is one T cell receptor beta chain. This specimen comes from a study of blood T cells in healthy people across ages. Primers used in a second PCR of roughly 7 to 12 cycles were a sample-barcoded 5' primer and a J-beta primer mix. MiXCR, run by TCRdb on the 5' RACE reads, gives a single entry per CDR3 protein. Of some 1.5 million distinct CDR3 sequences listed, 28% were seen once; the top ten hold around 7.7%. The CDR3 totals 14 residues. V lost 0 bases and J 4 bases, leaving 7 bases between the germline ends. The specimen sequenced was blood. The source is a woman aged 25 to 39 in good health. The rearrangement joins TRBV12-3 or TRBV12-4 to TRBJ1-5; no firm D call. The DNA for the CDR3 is TGTGCCAGCAGTTTAGCTCTTCGAAATCAGCCCCAGCATTTT. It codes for CASSLALRNQPQHF.